The entry below describes one T cell receptor (beta chain). This clone's antigen is unknown. Per-base qualities were not stored, and no clone one base away is much larger. The germline V gene yields SGHTS for CDR1 and YDEGEE for CDR2. From cysteine to phenylalanine, the CDR3 is 15 amino acids long. Of the read, only the CDR3 DNA is kept; its 45 bases are in frame from base 1. Trimming leaves V shorter by 4 bases and J shorter by 6 bases, with the junction holding 6 bases beyond the gene matches. This entry belongs to a study of blood T cells in healthy people across ages (dated by TCRdb to between 2014 and 2017). At the level of the whole study: Template switching captured roughly one uniquely barcoded TCR beta cDNA molecule per two T cells in model experiments. The study measured age-related changes in TCR beta repertoire diversity using deep sequencing normalized with unique cDNA molecular identifiers. Four age groups were formed from the donors: young (average 16 years), middle-aged (approximately 39), aged (over 55) and long-lived (around 82). To avoid experimental bias, donors of different ages were distributed randomly across sequencing lanes. Using the same blood draw, the study looked at two additional independent replicas of 1 million unique cDNA reads for two donors, one aged 18 to 29 and the other aged 80 or older.

The donors were roughly 39 Caucasian individuals from Russia, aged roughly 6 to 95 years, who were systemically healthy. About 10 milliliters of peripheral blood were drawn from each donor into EDTA-treated Vacutainer tubes. PBMCs were isolated by Ficoll-Paque density-gradient centrifugation, with at least 7 million obtained per sample. Trizol reagent was used to extract total RNA from the PBMCs, yielding at least 5.5 micrograms per sample. Naive CD45RAhigh/CD27high T cell percentages were measured by flow cytometry on a PBMC aliquot from every donor. The study at large found these results: Bulk unsorted PBMC profiling prevented conclusive comparison of naive and antigen-experienced compartments. Because donor CMV infection status was unknown, age-related changes in expanded clonotypes were potentially confounded. As age increased, observed TCR beta diversity per million T cells dropped in a roughly linear way, and a significant reduction was already evident by age 40. Compared with the aged group, more naive CD4+ T cells, fewer expanded clones and increased TCR diversity were shown by the long-lived group, suggesting age selection. Estimates of total diversity from one million sequenced T cells were regarded as lower bounds and underestimates. The percentage of naive T cells measured by flow cytometry correlated strongly with observed TCR beta diversity.

The library was produced with 5' RACE. The reads were generated on an Illumina HiSeq 2500. The second PCR ran for roughly 7 to 12 cycles and used a J-beta primer mix along with a sample-barcoded 5' primer. Each TCR beta cDNA molecule received a unique molecular identifier from a template-switch 5' adaptor carrying 12 random nucleotides. Each sample yielded at least 3 million CDR3-containing paired-end reads. The Mint cDNA synthesis kit, primed by a TRBC-specific oligonucleotide, was used to synthesize first-strand cDNA from all RNA. After uracil-DNA glycosylase treatment, a first 18-cycle PCR used universal primers M1SS and BC2_uni_R on all cDNA. Per the source publication's procedure: Each sample was normalized by randomly selecting 1 million high-quality reads, each carrying a distinct molecular identifier. Reads sharing molecular identifiers were discarded rather than binned into consensus sequences. MiTCR, set to a Q25 quality threshold and the strictest error-elimination algorithm, was used for CDR3 identification, clonotype clustering and error correction. A nonparametric unseen species model with Euler transformation was used to estimate lower-bound total TCR beta diversity. The public reads were reprocessed in TCRdb via fastp at Q25 and MiXCR, keeping in-frame beta chains. Every distinct CDR3 protein forms one entry, paired with its most common genes and DNA. The V and J calls reflect TCRdb's pipeline rather than the authors' work. The table for this sample lists about 640,000 distinct CDR3 sequences; roughly three fifths of them were counted only once. The ten largest make up 30% to 40% of the sample.

The sequencing input was blood. The TCR sequence derives from a man in his 60s in good health. Rearrangement joined TRBV5-8 to TRBJ2-1; TRBD2 matches 11 bases in the middle. The CDR3 here reads CASSLLGLAGNEQFF. The nucleotides read TGTGCCAGCAGCCTATTAGGACTAGCGGGCAATGAGCAGTTCTTC.